This T cell receptor beta chain derives from a study of PD-L1 blockade in urothelial cancer. Remarks on this clone: Its antigen is undetermined.

Germline CDR1 and CDR2: KGHSH and LQKENI. The CDR3 is 15 amino acids. The junction had 4 bases not matched to a gene; V was cut back by 5 bases and J by 1 base. Overall study findings and caveats: Blood TCR clonality below the median before treatment was a predictor of better survival.

Generated by immunoSEQ multiplex PCR, the TCRdb table keeps only in-frame clones and is missing some. In the table there are about 74,000 clones, 84% of which are singletons. This receptor was obtained from a man in his 70s with urothelial cancer. The sequencing used PBMCs, collected around atezolizumab (anti-PD-L1) treatment. The V gene is TRBV18, the J gene TRBJ2-7; 11 bases agree with TRBD1. CDR3 DNA sequence: TGTGCCAGCTCAGCGGACAGGGGGCCGTCCTACGAGCAGTACTTC. Translating gives CASSADRGPSYEQYF.